The 27 T cell receptor beta chains below all came from one sample that was sequenced in a study of blood T cells in healthy people across ages (dated by TCRdb to about 2015). Libraries were constructed by 5' RACE. The listed sequencing device is Illumina HiSeq 2500. The second PCR ran for about 7 to 11 cycles and used a J-beta primer mix along with a sample-barcoded 5' primer. TCRdb passed the public sequencing reads through fastp at Q25 and MiXCR, retaining productive beta sequences. Rows matching on CDR3 protein sequence are summarized as one entry with the most common DNA and genes. The sample profile shows 660,000 or so distinct CDR3 sequences; around 54% of them were found once. Clones ranked in the top ten supply more than 35% of the sample. Specimen: blood. These receptors came from a man aged 55 to 70 in good health.

This clonotype was seen repeatedly, ten times or more. The J gene is TRBJ2-1, the V gene TRBV7-2, with TRBD2 matching over 12 bases. The germline CDR1 and CDR2 sequences are SGHTA and FQGNSA. Trimming cost V 5 bases and J 15 bases; bases outside gene matches: 17. This CDR3 is built from 16 residues. The CDR3 region is CASSRITPLAGGIGFF. The CDR3 region has the DNA TGTGCCAGCAGCCGCATAACCCCACTAGCGGGGGGAATTGGGTTCTTC.

The chain is built from TRBV19 and TRBJ1-1; TRBD1 might be the D (5 bases). CDR1 is LNHDA, CDR2 SQIVND, per germline (reference sequence). CDR3 length: 14 residues. With 3 bases removed from V and 5 bases from J, the gap between germline ends came to 13 bases. CDR3 amino acids: CASSITGEGTEAFF. Here the CDR3 DNA reads TGTGCCAGTAGTATCACGGGGGAGGGTACTGAAGCTTTCTTT.

The chain recombines TRBV21-1 with TRBJ2-5; the DNA was not used to check the table's D call, TRBD1. TRBV21-1 is designated a pseudogene. This CDR3 has 14 residues. The CDR3 DNA reads as TGTGCCGGCAGCAAAGGCCTCAGGGAGGAGACCCAGTACTTC. Encoded protein: CAGSKGLREETQYF.

The chain recombines TRBV25-1 with TRBJ2-5; 8 bases are shared with TRBD2. Germline CDR1 and CDR2: MGHDK and SYGVNS. The length of the CDR3 is 16 residues. V lost 2 bases, J lost 0 bases, and 5 bases stayed unmatched. CDR3 region: CASSEGRGGYQETQYF. The CDR3 region has the DNA TGTGCCAGCAGTGAAGGCCGGGGGGGGTACCAAGAGACCCAGTACTTC.

V gene TRBV5-1 combines with J gene TRBJ2-5; TRBD1 matches at 7 bases. V was pared by 3 bases and J by 5 bases, with 13 bases of the junction left unmatched. The CDR3 runs 16 residues. CDR1 SGHRS and CDR2 YFSETQ come from the germline V gene. The CDR3 spells CASSSGQPPGGETQYF. Here the CDR3 DNA reads TGCGCCAGCAGCTCGGGACAGCCCCCCGGTGGGGAGACCCAGTACTTC.

This clonotype was found a few times. The rearrangement joins TRBV7-2 to TRBJ2-1; 9 nucleotides line up with TRBD2. The CDR3 is 16 residues long. CDR1 is SGHTA and CDR2 is FQGNSA in the germline V gene. The junction had 5 bases not matched to a gene; V was cut back by 3 bases and J by 2 bases. CDR3 residues: CASSFSAGGAYNEQFF. CDR3 in DNA: TGTGCCAGCAGCTTTTCCGCGGGGGGGGCCTACAATGAGCAGTTCTTC.

The table lists this clonotype with a few counts. The genes are TRBV28 and TRBJ2-7; 8 nucleotides line up with TRBD1. V gave up 5 bases and J gave up 1 base; unmatched junction bases: 7. This CDR3 region has 15 residues. CDR1 and CDR2 from the germline V gene are MDHEN and SYDVKM. CDR3 protein: CASSQIRTGSYEQYF. For the CDR3, the DNA is TGTGCCAGCAGTCAGATAAGGACAGGGTCCTACGAGCAGTACTTC.

This rearrangement joins TRBV28 to TRBJ1-6; no firm D call. CDR3 length: 13 residues. Trimming shortened V by 10 bases and J by 8 bases, and 15 bases separated the two germline ends. Per the germline V gene, CDR1 is MDHEN and CDR2 is SYDVKM. CDR3: CATQQRADSPLHF. The CDR3 bases are TGTGCCACCCAACAAAGGGCAGATTCACCCCTCCACTTT.

This clonotype came up a few times. V is TRBV18 and J is TRBJ1-2; D is possibly TRBD1 (6 bases). The CDR3 has 16 amino acids. Trimming cost V 3 bases and J 7 bases, with 21 bases left between them. Germline lookup yields CDR1 KGHSH and CDR2 LQKENI. In DNA form, the CDR3 reads TGTGCCAGCTCACCTGATCCCGTGGGCAGGGGCTCTGGCTACACCTTC. As protein: CASSPDPVGRGSGYTF.

There are many counts of this clonotype. The gene calls are TRBV6-1 and TRBJ2-4; 10 nucleotides match TRBD1. The germline gives CDR1 MNHNS, CDR2 SASEGT. The junction had 3 bases not matched to a gene; V was cut back by 3 bases and J by 7 bases. This CDR3 spans 14 amino acids. The CDR3 DNA is TGTGCCAGCAGTGACAGGGGACAGGGGAACATTCAGTACTTC. It translates to CASSDRGQGNIQYF.

There are a few counts of this clonotype. This chain links TRBV2 with TRBJ2-7, with 7 bases aligning to TRBD1. J was trimmed by 2 bases and V by 2 bases; bases with no gene match: 6. Germline V gene data show CDR1 as SNHLY and CDR2 as FYNNEI. The CDR3 is made up of 15 amino acids. The CDR3 nucleotides are TGTGCCAGCAGTGAAAGACGGGACAGAGCCTACGAGCAGTACTTC. Its protein product is CASSERRDRAYEQYF. Full variable domain (missing parts from reference TRBV2 and TRBJ2-7): EPEVTQTPSHQVTQMGQEVILRCVPISNHLYFYWYRQILGQKVEFLVSFYNNEISEKSEIFDDQFSVERPDGSNFTLKIRSTKLEDSAMYFCASSERRDRAYEQYFGPGTRLTVT.

The rearrangement links TRBV20-1 to TRBJ1-6, with a tentative D call TRBD1 (5 bases). The CDR3 has 15 residues. Trimming cost V 4 bases and J 4 bases, with 14 bases left between them. Per the germline V gene, CDR1 is DFQATT and CDR2 is SNEGSKA (reference sequence). The CDR3: CSATGTSPYNSPLHF. The CDR3 nucleotides are TGCAGTGCTACAGGGACCTCGCCATATAATTCACCCCTCCACTTT.

V usage is TRBV5-1 and J usage is TRBJ2-1; 9 bases line up with TRBD1. The V gene's germline CDR1 is SGHRS and CDR2 YFSETQ. J was trimmed by 4 bases and V by 4 bases; bases with no gene match: 6. The CDR3 length is 15 residues. The CDR3, as DNA: TGCGCCAGCAGCACAGACAGGGGGAAATACAATGAGCAGTTCTTC. This codes for CASSTDRGKYNEQFF.

The chain combines TRBV2 with TRBJ2-5; the D gene is possibly TRBD2 (5 bases). Deletions cut 1 base from V and 7 bases from J, with 10 bases between. The CDR3 length is 13 residues. From germline, CDR1 is SNHLY and CDR2 FYNNEI. CDR3 in amino acids: CASSEVGGGTQYF. CDR3 in DNA: TGTGCCAGCAGTGAAGTCGGAGGAGGGACCCAGTACTTC.

The rearrangement links TRBV20-1 to TRBJ2-7, with D perhaps TRBD1 (6 bases). This CDR3 region has 12 residues. CDR1 is DFQATT, CDR2 SNEGSKA, per germline (reference sequence). V was shortened by 4 bases and J by 3 bases, with 10 bases between the two germline ends. In DNA, the CDR3 is TGCAGTGCTACACCGACAGGCTACGAGCAGTACTTC. Translated: CSATPTGYEQYF.

The rearrangement links TRBV6-1 to TRBJ2-3; D uncertain. The V end was cut by 4 bases, the J end by 3 bases, with 14 bases between. CDR3 size: 15 residues. CDR1 and CDR2 (germline): MNHNS, SASEGT. The CDR3 loop reads CASSGGGQSTDTQYF. The CDR3 coding sequence is TGTGCCAGCAGTGGGGGTGGGCAATCAACAGATACGCAGTATTTT.

The chain couples TRBV25-1 to TRBJ2-3; a possible D gene is TRBD2 (5 bases). The CDR3 runs 9 residues. Deletions cut 9 bases from V and 8 bases from J, with 6 bases between. CDR1 and CDR2 from the germline V gene are MGHDK and SYGVNS. The CDR3 here is CARGSTQYF. The CDR3 DNA reads TGTGCCAGGGGGAGTACGCAGTATTTT.

The chain couples TRBV4-1 to TRBJ2-1; D perhaps matches TRBD2 (5 bases). V lost 1 base and J 10 bases, leaving 8 bases between the germline ends. Germline V CDR1 and CDR2: MGHRA, YSYEKL. This CDR3 region has 12 residues. CDR3 coding DNA: TGCGCCAGCAGCCAAGGCCCGGGGGAGCAGTTCTTC. Protein: CASSQGPGEQFF.

The V and J genes are TRBV5-6 and TRBJ1-1, with 7 bases aligning to TRBD1. In germline, CDR1 is SGHDT, CDR2 YYEEEE. V dropped 4 bases and J dropped 3; count of bases not matched to a gene: 12. The CDR3 is made up of 16 amino acids. The CDR3 nucleotides are TGTGCCAGCAGCCTAAGTCGGGACAGCGATTACACTGAAGCTTTCTTT. It specifies CASSLSRDSDYTEAFF.

About this clonotype: The conserved phenylalanine or tryptophan normally closing the CDR3 is absent here, so this likely arose from a read error. This chain uses TRBV4-1 with TRBJ2-6; tentatively, D is TRBD1 (6 bases). From germline, CDR1 is MGHRA and CDR2 YSYEKL. The V end lost 6 bases, the J end lost 0 bases, and 15 bases lay between the germline ends. The CDR3 has 17 residues. CDR3 protein: CASSSAQGRSGANVLTY. The CDR3, as DNA: TGCGCCAGCAGTTCTGCCCAGGGGCGCTCTGGGGCCAACGTCCTGACTTAC.

The rearrangement uses TRBV12-3 or TRBV12-4 and TRBJ1-5; 9 bases are shared with TRBD1. J gave up 7 bases and V 6 bases, and 7 bases lay outside the gene matches. CDR3 length: 14 residues. In DNA form, the CDR3 reads TGTGCCAGCAGCCCGGGACAGGGTTACCAGCCCCAGCATTTT. Translation gives CASSPGQGYQPQHF.

The rearrangement links TRBV5-1 to TRBJ1-2; D gene unclear. V was pared by 7 bases and J by 3 bases, with 10 bases between. Germline V CDR1 and CDR2: SGHRS, YFSETQ. This CDR3 region has 12 residues. The CDR3 nucleotides are TGCGCCAGCTCGCCCTTGGACTATGGCTACACCTTC. Protein: CASSPLDYGYTF.

The rearrangement uses TRBV28 and TRBJ2-4; 9 positions agree with TRBD2. After removal of 8 bases from V and 6 bases from J, the junction contained 2 bases not matched to a gene. Germline values: CDR1 MDHEN, CDR2 SYDVKM. CDR3 size: 12 residues. The CDR3: CASQLAGNIQYF. The DNA for the CDR3 is TGTGCCAGCCAACTAGCGGGAAACATTCAGTACTTC. Full variable domain (remainder filled in from reference TRBV28 and TRBJ2-4): DVKVTQSSRYLVKRTGEKVFLECVQDMDHENMFWYRQDPGLGLRLIYFSYDVKMKEKGDIPEGYSVSREKKERFSLILESASTNQTSMYLCASQLAGNIQYFGAGTRLSVL.

This clonotype was counted a few times. J is TRBJ2-5 and V is TRBV9, with TRBD2 matching over 11 bases. Trimming took 4 bases from V and 5 from J; bases not matched to a gene: 7. This CDR3 comprises 15 residues. The germline gives CDR1 SGDLS, CDR2 YYNGEE. CDR3 loop: CASSNQGLAAETQYF. Written as DNA, the CDR3 is TGTGCCAGCAGCAACCAGGGACTAGCGGCGGAGACCCAGTACTTC.

V and J are TRBV20-1 and TRBJ2-5; TRBD1 matches at 7 bases. CDR3 length equals 14 residues. Per the germline V gene, CDR1 is DFQATT and CDR2 is SNEGSKA (reference sequence). J was trimmed by 2 bases and V by 3 bases; bases with no gene match: 6. CDR3 sequence (DNA): TGCAGTGCTAGTCCGGGACAGCAACAAGAGACCCAGTACTTC. Protein sequence: CSASPGQQQETQYF.

The chain is built from TRBV21-1 and TRBJ2-6; TRBD1 is taken as the D call from the table, unchecked against the DNA. TRBV21-1 is a recognized pseudogene. CDR3 length equals 16 residues. The DNA for the CDR3 is TGTGCCAGCAGCGTTCGAGGGGGCGCCCGGGCCAACGTCCTGACTTTC. It specifies CASSVRGGARANVLTF.

This clonotype was detected a few times. The chain has TRBV15 and TRBJ2-7, with D maybe TRBD2 (7 bases). The V end lost 0 bases, the J end lost 2 bases, and 17 bases lay between the germline ends. The CDR3 has 17 residues. Germline V gene lookup returns CDR1 LNHNV and CDR2 YYDKDF (reference sequence). The DNA for the CDR3 is TGTGCCACCAGCAGAGATCTAGGCGGGGGCCAAACCTACGAGCAGTACTTC. Residues: CATSRDLGGGQTYEQYF.